Following are 4 T cell receptor beta chains from one sample sequenced in a study of Graves' ophthalmopathy and Graves' hyperthyroidism. RNA transcripts yielded amplified TCR beta CDR3 regions. HTBI primers primed a first-round RT-PCR, and a second-round multiplex PCR followed. MiXCR, run by TCRdb on the multiplex PCR reads, gives a single entry per CDR3 protein. The table lists over a million distinct CDR3 sequences, around a third of them singletons, with 11% in the top ten. The sequenced material came from peripheral blood or thyroid tissue (not recorded which). These receptors all stem from an adult man with Graves' hyperthyroidism.

The rearrangement joins TRBV7-8 to TRBJ1-1; 10 nucleotides match TRBD1. CDR3 length equals 13 residues. Germline CDR1 and CDR2: SGHVS and FQNEAQ. V dropped 8 bases and J dropped 4; count of bases not matched to a gene: 4. CDR3 residues: CASQGQGLTEAFF. CDR3 DNA sequence: TGTGCCAGCCAGGGACAGGGGCTCACTGAAGCTTTCTTT. The whole variable domain, filled in from reference TRBV7-8 and TRBJ1-1, reads GAGVSQSPRYKVAKRGQDVALRCDPISGHVSLFWYQQALGQGPEFLTYFQNEAQLDKSGLPSDRFFAERPEGSVSTLKIQRTQQEDSAVYLCASQGQGLTEAFFGQGTRLTVV.

This clonotype was picked up a small number of times. The chain links TRBV5-1 to TRBJ1-1, with D possibly being TRBD1 (5 bases). Germline assignment: CDR1 SGHRS and CDR2 YFSETQ. Trimming removed 6 bases at V and 6 bases at J, with 15 bases between. The CDR3 covers 13 residues. The CDR3 region has the DNA TGCGCCAGCACCCTAGCGTCGGGGGCTGAAGCTTTCTTT. It translates to CASTLASGAEAFF.

The V and J genes are TRBV10-3 and TRBJ2-7, with unresolved D. The CDR3 has 15 residues. The V end was cut by 3 bases, the J end by 3 bases, with 15 bases between. Germline loops: CDR1 ENHRY, CDR2 SYGVKD. CDR3 sequence (DNA): TGTGCCATCAGTGAAACCGAAGTGAAGGGCTACGAGCAGTACTTC. Its protein is CAISETEVKGYEQYF.

This clonotype came up many times. The V and J genes are TRBV20-1 and TRBJ2-5, with D perhaps matching TRBD1 or TRBD2 (7 bases each). The CDR3 runs to 17 residues. Trimming stripped 6 bases from V and 2 bases from J, with 25 bases between. Germline CDR1 DFQATT, CDR2 SNEGSKA (reference sequence). CDR3 sequence (DNA): TGCAGTGCAACCTCCGACGCGACAGGGAGGGGACAAGAGACCCAGTACTTC. Its protein is CSATSDATGRGQETQYF.